This T cell receptor (beta chain) was recorded in a study of cytomegalovirus exposure and HLA in healthy donors. Study summary: Around 190 million T cells yielded 120 million or so unique TCR beta sequences, as an earlier analysis found.

Study-level points and caveats: A highly shared variant cluster was judged a likely technical artifact.

About this clone: The antigen remains unidentified.

Germline V lookup: CDR1 SGHDT, CDR2 YYEEEE. The CDR3 totals 16 residues. V was pared by 4 bases and J by 5 bases, with 9 bases of the junction left unmatched. Amplification used 60 Vbeta primers and 13 Jbeta primers. Sequencing used immunoSEQ multiplex PCR; TCRdb keeps in-frame clones, though not all of them. This sample has about 200,000 clones; roughly four fifths occur once, and the top ten carry roughly 2.1%. The receptor was derived from a woman aged 25 to 39 in good health and CMV-seropositive. The chain has TRBV5-6 and TRBJ2-5, with TRBD2 matching 12 bases. Sequences were obtained from PBMCs. The CDR3 bases are TGTGCCAGCAGCCCCCTAGCGGGGGGGCCGATGGAGACCCAGTACTTC. Its translation is CASSPLAGGPMETQYF.